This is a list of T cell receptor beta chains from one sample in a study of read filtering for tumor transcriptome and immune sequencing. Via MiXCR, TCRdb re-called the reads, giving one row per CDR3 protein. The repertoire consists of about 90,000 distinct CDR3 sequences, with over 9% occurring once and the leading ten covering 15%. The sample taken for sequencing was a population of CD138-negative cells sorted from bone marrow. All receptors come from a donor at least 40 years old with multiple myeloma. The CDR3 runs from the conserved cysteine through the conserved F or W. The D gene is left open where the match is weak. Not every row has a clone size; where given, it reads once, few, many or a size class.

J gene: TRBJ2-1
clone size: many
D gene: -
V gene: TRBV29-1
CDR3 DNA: TGCAGCGTTGGTGGGGTGGGGGGAGACAATGAGCAGTTCTTC
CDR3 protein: CSVGGVGGDNEQFF

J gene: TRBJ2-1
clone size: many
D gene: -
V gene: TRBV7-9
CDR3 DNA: TGTGCCAGCAGCCCAACCAGGCCTCAACATGAGCAGTTCTTC
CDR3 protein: CASSPTRPQHEQFF

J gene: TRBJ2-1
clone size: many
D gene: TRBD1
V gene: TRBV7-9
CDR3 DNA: TGTGCCAGCGCCGACAGGGATGAGAACAATGAGCAGTTCTTC
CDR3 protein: CASADRDENNEQFF

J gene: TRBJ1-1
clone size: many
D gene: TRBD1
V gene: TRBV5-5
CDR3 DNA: TGTGCCAGCGCGGCCTGGGCTGGACAGGGGAACACTGAAGCTTTCTTT
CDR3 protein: CASAAWAGQGNTEAFF

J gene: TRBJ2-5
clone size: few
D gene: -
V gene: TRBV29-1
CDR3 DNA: TGCAGCGGTTCCGGGGCAGGGACTGAGACCCAGTACTTC
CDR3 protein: CSGSGAGTETQYF

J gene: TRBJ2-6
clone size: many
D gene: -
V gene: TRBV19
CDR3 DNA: TGTGCCAGTAGGTCAGGGGCCGGGGGGGCCAACGTCCTGACTTTC
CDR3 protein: CASRSGAGGANVLTF

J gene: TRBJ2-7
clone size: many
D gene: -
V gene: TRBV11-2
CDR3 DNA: TGTGCCAGCAGCTTAGTGGGGGCGCCGGGGGAGCAGTACTTC
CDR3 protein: CASSLVGAPGEQYF

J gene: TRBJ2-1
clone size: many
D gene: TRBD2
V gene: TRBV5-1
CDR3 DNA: TGCGCCAGCCAAGGACTAGCGGGCAATGAGCAGTTCTTC
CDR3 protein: CASQGLAGNEQFF

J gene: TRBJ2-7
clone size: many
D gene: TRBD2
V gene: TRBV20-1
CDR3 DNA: TGCAGTGCTAGAGATGTAGCGGGAGGGAACACCTACGAGCAGTACTTC
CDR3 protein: CSARDVAGGNTYEQYF

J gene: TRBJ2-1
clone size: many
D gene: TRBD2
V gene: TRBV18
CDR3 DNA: TGTGCCAGCTCACTGGGACTAGCGGACCTTAATGAGCAGTTCTTC
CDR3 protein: CASSLGLADLNEQFF

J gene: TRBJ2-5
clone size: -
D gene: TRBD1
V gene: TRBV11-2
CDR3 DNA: TGTGCCAGCAGCCTCCTGACAGGGGGGTTGGAGACCCAGTACTTC
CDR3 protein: CASSLLTGGLETQYF

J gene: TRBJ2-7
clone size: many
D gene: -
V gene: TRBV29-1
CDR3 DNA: TGCAGCGTTGAGGACAACTCCTACGAGCAGTACTTC
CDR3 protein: CSVEDNSYEQYF

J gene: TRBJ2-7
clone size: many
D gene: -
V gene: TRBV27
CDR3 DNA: TGTGCCAGCAGTTTTTCAAGGGGCCGGTACGAGCAGTACTTC
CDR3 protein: CASSFSRGRYEQYF

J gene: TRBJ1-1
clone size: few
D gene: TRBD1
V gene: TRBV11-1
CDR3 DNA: TGTGCCAGCAGTCCAGGGGGCGCAACTGAAGCTTTCTTT
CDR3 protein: CASSPGGATEAFF

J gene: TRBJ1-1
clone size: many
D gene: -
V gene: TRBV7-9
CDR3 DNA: TGTGCCAGCAGCTTAGTACAGATGAACACTGAAGCTTTCTTT
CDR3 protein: CASSLVQMNTEAFF

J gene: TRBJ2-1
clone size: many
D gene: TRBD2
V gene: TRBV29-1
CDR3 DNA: TGCAGCGTCGGGACTAGCGGGAGGCGGGTGCAGTTCTTC
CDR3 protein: CSVGTSGRRVQFF

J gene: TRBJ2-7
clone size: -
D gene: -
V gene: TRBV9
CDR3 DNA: TGTGCCAGCAGCCCCACGTGGGAGAGCTCCTACGAGCAGTACTTC
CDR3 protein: CASSPTWESSYEQYF

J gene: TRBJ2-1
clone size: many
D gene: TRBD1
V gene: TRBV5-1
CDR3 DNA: TGCGCCAGCAGCTTGCCCTCCAGGGGGTCCTACAATGAGCAGTTCTTC
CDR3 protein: CASSLPSRGSYNEQFF

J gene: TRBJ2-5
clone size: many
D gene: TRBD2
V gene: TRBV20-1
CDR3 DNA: TGCAGTGCGGCGGCTAGCGGGAGTAAGAAGACCCAGTACTTC
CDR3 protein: CSAAASGSKKTQYF

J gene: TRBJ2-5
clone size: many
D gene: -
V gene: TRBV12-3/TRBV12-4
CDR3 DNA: TGTGCCAGCAGTTTAAGTCGAGAGACCCAGTACTTC
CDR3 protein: CASSLSRETQYF